The 27 T cell receptor beta chains reported below all come from one sample, sequenced in a study of cytomegalovirus exposure and HLA in healthy donors. The PCR employed 60 Vbeta primers together with 13 Jbeta primers. Assay used: immunoSEQ multiplex PCR; TCRdb lists only in-frame clones, some missing. The sample records around 100,000 clones, almost 85% being singletons. Material: PBMCs. The source is a woman younger than 35 in good health and CMV-seropositive.

V gene TRBV4-1 combines with J gene TRBJ2-3, with a weak D call TRBD2 (6 bases). The V end lost 1 base, the J end lost 0 bases, and 11 bases lay between the germline ends. CDR1 and CDR2 (germline): MGHRA, YSYEKL. The CDR3 totals 16 residues. CDR3 DNA sequence: TGCGCCAGCAGCCAAGTACGCGGGGAGAGCACAGATACGCAGTATTTT. Amino acid sequence: CASSQVRGESTDTQYF.

CDR3 protein: CASSLFEGGSNQPQHF. CDR3 nucleotides: TGTGCCAGCTCACTTTTCGAAGGGGGAAGCAATCAGCCCCAGCATTTT. The rearrangement joins TRBV18 to TRBJ1-5; a weak D match, TRBD1 (6 bases). Germline V gene lookup returns CDR1 KGHSH and CDR2 LQKENI. The CDR3 is 16 amino acids. Trimming took off 4 bases at V and 1 base at J, with 14 bases between the two ends. The complete variable domain, with remaining parts taken from reference TRBV18 and TRBJ1-5, reads NAGVMQNPRHLVRRRGQEARLRCSPMKGHSHVYWYRQLPEEGLKFMVYLQKENIIDESGMPKERFSAEFPKEGPSILRIQQVVRGDSAAYFCASSLFEGGSNQPQHFGDGTRLSIL.

CDR3 in DNA: TGTGCCAGCAGCTTAGCTGGCGGTATGAACACTGAAGCTTTCTTT. It codes for CASSLAGGMNTEAFF. This sequence joins TRBV13 and TRBJ1-1, with D unclear. Germline CDR1 and CDR2: PRHDT and FYEKMQ (reference sequence). This CDR3 is built from 15 residues. V lost 1 base, J lost 0 bases, and 9 bases lay in between.

The CDR3 is CAWSTTGGSPQHF. CDR3 DNA: TGTGCCTGGAGCACCACAGGGGGTTCGCCCCAGCATTTT. The chain recombines TRBV30 with TRBJ1-5; 8 positions agree with TRBD1. The germline V gene has CDR1 GTSNPN and CDR2 SVGIG (reference sequence). After removal of 3 bases from V and 9 bases from J, the junction contained 7 bases not matched to a gene. The CDR3 has 13 residues.

J is TRBJ2-2 and V is TRBV7-9; D is undetermined. The V end lost 5 bases, the J end lost 1 base, and 5 bases lay between the germline ends. The CDR3 is 13 amino acids. Germline loops: CDR1 SEHNR, CDR2 FQNEAQ (reference sequence). CDR3 amino acids: CASSRLNTGELFF. The CDR3 coding sequence is TGTGCCAGCAGCCGGTTGAACACCGGGGAGCTGTTTTTT.

This chain's CDR3 is CASRDRSMSYGYTF. The CDR3 DNA follows: TGTGCCAGCAGAGACAGGTCTATGTCCTATGGCTACACCTTC. The chain links TRBV27 to TRBJ1-2, with D perhaps matching TRBD1 (6 bases). V was trimmed by 6 bases and J by 4 bases, leaving 15 bases between them. CDR3 size: 14 residues. Germline CDR1 reads MNHEY; CDR2 reads SMNVEV (reference sequence).

This clone was seen only a few times. The chain couples TRBV10-2 to TRBJ1-4; D remains unclear. The germline gives CDR1 WSHSY, CDR2 SAAADI. The length of the CDR3 is 13 residues. The ends were cut back, 6 bases at V and 5 bases at J, with 10 bases in the middle. CDR3 in DNA: TGCGCCAGCAGCTCCGGGAGAAATGAAAAACTGTTTTTT. Its protein is CASSSGRNEKLFF.

V and J are TRBV7-9 and TRBJ2-7, with D perhaps TRBD2 (6 bases). Germline V gives CDR1 SEHNR, CDR2 FQNEAQ (reference sequence). V lost 5 bases and J 3 bases, leaving 17 bases between the germline ends. CDR3 length: 15 residues. This CDR3 reads CASSDTGEADYEQYF. DNA for the CDR3: TGTGCCAGCAGCGACACCGGGGAGGCGGACTACGAGCAGTACTTC.

V is TRBV25-1 and J is TRBJ2-6; TRBD1 matches 12 bases. Trimming removed 4 bases from V and 1 base from J; junction bases left unmatched: 2. The CDR3 spans 17 residues. CDR1 MGHDK and CDR2 SYGVNS come from the germline V gene. The CDR3 bases are TGTGCCAGCAGTGGGGACAGGGGGCTTTCTGGGGCCAACGTCCTGACTTTC. Its protein product is CASSGDRGLSGANVLTF.

The rearrangement links TRBV27 to TRBJ2-7; the match to TRBD2 covers 10 bases. With 0 bases clipped from V and 4 bases from J, the junction kept 15 bases outside the gene matches. The CDR3 runs 19 residues. Germline V gene sequence: CDR1 MNHEY, CDR2 SMNVEV (reference sequence). The CDR3 loop reads CASSLSALAGDWGRYEQYF. CDR3 in DNA: TGTGCCAGCAGTTTATCGGCTCTAGCGGGAGACTGGGGCCGATACGAGCAGTACTTC.

This clone is a singleton in its sample. This chain connects TRBV29-1 to TRBJ1-2; TRBD1 might be the D (6 bases). Germline assignment: CDR1 SQVTM and CDR2 ANQGSEA. The CDR3 length is 12 residues. V was pared by 7 bases and J by 4 bases, with 13 bases between. The CDR3 DNA reads as TGCAGCGCCACGGACAGCCTCTATGGCTACACCTTC. This translates into CSATDSLYGYTF.

This clone was recorded a few times. V and J are TRBV9 and TRBJ1-4, with 7 positions matching TRBD1. The length of the CDR3 is 14 residues. Germline trimming cut 5 bases from V and 8 bases from J; bases unmatched to any gene: 9. Germline V gives CDR1 SGDLS, CDR2 YYNGEE. CDR3 region: CASSQGGAGEKLFF. Here the CDR3 DNA reads TGTGCCAGCAGTCAAGGGGGCGCGGGGGAAAAACTGTTTTTT. The complete variable domain, with remaining parts taken from reference TRBV9 and TRBJ1-4, reads DSGVTQTPKHLITATGQRVTLRCSPRSGDLSVYWYQQSLDQGLQFLIQYYNGEERAKGNILERFSAQQFPDLHSELNLSSLELGDSALYFCASSQGGAGEKLFFGSGTQLSVL.

The chain couples TRBV6-5 to TRBJ2-7; D uncertain. Germline lookup yields CDR1 MNHEY and CDR2 SVGAGI. Trimming left V 0 bases short and J 4 bases short, with 7 bases between. CDR3 size: 13 residues. The CDR3 DNA follows: TGTGCCAGCAGTTACTCTTTCGGGTACGAGCAGTACTTC. This gives the protein CASSYSFGYEQYF.

J is TRBJ1-1 and V is TRBV19; the match to TRBD1 covers 8 bases. This CDR3 is 15 amino acids long. CDR1 and CDR2 from the germline V gene are LNHDA and SQIVND (reference sequence). Unmatched junction bases numbered 7, after V lost 1 base and J lost 6 bases. CDR3 in DNA: TGTGCCAGTAGTATAGTTAGGACAGGGCCTCCTGAAGCTTTCTTT. It codes for CASSIVRTGPPEAFF. The entire variable domain, with the rest obtained from reference TRBV19 and TRBJ1-1, is as follows: DGGITQSPKYLFRKEGQNVTLSCEQNLNHDAMYWYRQDPGQGLRLIYYSQIVNDFQKGDIAEGYSVSREKKESFPLTVTSAQKNPTAFYLCASSIVRTGPPEAFFGQGTRLTVV.

The chain is built from TRBV28 and TRBJ1-2, with TRBD1 identical over 8 bases. The CDR3 sequence is 13 residues long. Unmatched junction bases numbered 7, after V lost 5 bases and J lost 8 bases. CDR1 is MDHEN and CDR2 is SYDVKM in the germline V gene. CDR3 bases: TGTGCCAGCAGTGACGGACAGGGAGGCGGCTACACCTTC. Translating gives CASSDGQGGGYTF.

The rearrangement joins TRBV9 to TRBJ1-4, with TRBD1 matching 8 bases. CDR1 is SGDLS, CDR2 YYNGEE, per germline. The CDR3 spans 16 residues. V lost 4 bases, J lost 5 bases, and 10 bases stayed unmatched. This CDR3 reads CASSSLGGQANEKLFF. In DNA, the CDR3 is TGTGCCAGCAGCTCTTTAGGGGGACAGGCGAATGAAAAACTGTTTTTT.

The chain links TRBV11-2 to TRBJ2-5; perhaps TRBD2 as D (6 bases). Germline assignment: CDR1 SGHAT and CDR2 FQNNGV. V dropped 9 bases and J dropped 4 bases, with 9 bases sitting between them. The CDR3 is 11 residues long. The CDR3 DNA reads TGTGCCAGTACGGGAGTAGAGACCCAGTACTTC. Encoded protein: CASTGVETQYF.

V is TRBV25-1 and J is TRBJ2-3, with D tentatively TRBD1 (5 bases). Trimming removed 3 bases at V and 10 bases at J, with 8 bases between. Germline V CDR1 and CDR2: MGHDK, SYGVNS. The CDR3 covers 11 residues. The CDR3 region has the DNA TGTGCCAGCAGTGACAGGGTGGCGCAGTATTTT. Protein sequence: CASSDRVAQYF.

The chain joins TRBV18 to TRBJ1-3; 8 nucleotides align to TRBD1. V lost 3 bases to trimming and J lost 1 base; unmatched junction nucleotides: 11. Germline CDR1 reads KGHSH; CDR2 reads LQKENI. CDR3 size: 18 residues. The CDR3 DNA reads as TGTGCCAGCTCACCTCTCGGACAGGGACGAAGATCTGGAAACACCATATATTTT. Its translation is CASSPLGQGRRSGNTIYF. The variable domain in full, with the rest retrieved from reference TRBV18 and TRBJ1-3, is NAGVMQNPRHLVRRRGQEARLRCSPMKGHSHVYWYRQLPEEGLKFMVYLQKENIIDESGMPKERFSAEFPKEGPSILRIQQVVRGDSAAYFCASSPLGQGRRSGNTIYFGEGSWLTVV.

The chain joins TRBV6-5 to TRBJ1-2; TRBD1 might be the D (5 bases). The germline V and J ends were trimmed by 0 bases and 8 bases, with 13 bases remaining between them. The CDR3 runs to 14 residues. CDR1 and CDR2 (germline): MNHEY, SVGAGI. The CDR3 loop is CASSYSARVEGYTF. The DNA for the CDR3 is TGTGCCAGCAGTTACTCCGCCAGGGTAGAAGGCTACACCTTC.

The chain carries TRBV27 and TRBJ2-7, with TRBD2 matching 7 bases. Germline-derived CDR1 and CDR2 are MNHEY and SMNVEV (reference sequence). V shed 4 bases, J shed 1 base, and the junction held 4 bases outside the gene matches. The CDR3 spans 14 residues. CDR3 bases: TGTGCCAGCAGTTGGGCGGGAGAGTCCTACGAGCAGTACTTC. Translated: CASSWAGESYEQYF.

This clone was counted between two and nine times. J is TRBJ1-3 and V is TRBV5-5; TRBD1 might be the D (6 bases). Trimming shortened V by 4 bases and J by 9 bases, and 14 bases separated the two germline ends. This CDR3 comprises 13 residues. Germline assignment: CDR1 SGHKS and CDR2 YYEKEE (reference sequence). The CDR3 sequence: CASSTGTSSTIYF. The CDR3 DNA sequence: TGTGCCAGCAGCACCGGGACATCCAGCACCATATATTTT.

The chain couples TRBV5-6 to TRBJ2-7; D remains unclear. CDR1 SGHDT and CDR2 YYEEEE come from the germline V gene. V was trimmed by 2 bases and J by 6 bases, leaving 18 bases between them. The CDR3 contains 15 residues. The CDR3 sequence is CASSFPMRYIREQYF. Here the CDR3 DNA reads TGTGCCAGCAGCTTTCCAATGAGGTACATCCGCGAGCAGTACTTC.

V usage is TRBV14 and J usage is TRBJ2-2; D may be TRBD2 (6 bases). Trimming stripped 1 base from V and 7 bases from J, with 16 bases between. CDR1 is SGHDN and CDR2 is FVKESK in the germline V gene. The CDR3 consists of 16 residues. The CDR3 is CASSQVRGGHIGELFF. CDR3 DNA sequence: TGTGCCAGCAGCCAAGTGCGGGGTGGCCACATCGGGGAGCTGTTTTTT.

V is TRBV4-1 and J is TRBJ2-7; maybe TRBD2 (6 bases). This CDR3 is 15 amino acids long. The V and J ends lost 0 bases and 5 bases respectively, with 14 bases between them. Germline V gene data show CDR1 as MGHRA and CDR2 as YSYEKL. CDR3 DNA: TGCGCCAGCAGCCAAGATCCCCTAGCGTTCAACGAGCAGTACTTC. Translating it yields CASSQDPLAFNEQYF.

The genes are TRBV27 and TRBJ1-2; no clear D. CDR1 is MNHEY and CDR2 is SMNVEV in the germline V gene (reference sequence). Trimming removed 6 bases at V and 4 bases at J, with 15 bases between. The CDR3 is 14 residues long. The CDR3 loop is CASRALFSGYGYTF. CDR3 sequence (DNA): TGTGCCAGCAGGGCCCTTTTTTCGGGCTATGGCTACACCTTC.

This clone was seen just once. The chain couples TRBV19 to TRBJ1-1; 9 nucleotides line up with TRBD1. Germline values: CDR1 LNHDA, CDR2 SQIVND (reference sequence). The CDR3 is made up of 14 amino acids. V lost 7 bases, J lost 3 bases, and 6 bases stayed unmatched. CDR3 nucleotide sequence: TGTGCCAGTATCCGGGACAGGGTGGACACTGAAGCTTTCTTT. Translation gives CASIRDRVDTEAFF.